Shown below are 10 T cell receptor beta chains from a single sample sequenced in a study of human T cells and chemical hapten exposure. TCRdb redid the calling of the RACE reads with MiXCR, one entry per CDR3 protein. The sample consists of around 110,000 distinct CDR3 sequences, about 12% of them appearing once. The sample's time point: patch test 1, 2 weeks after DPC sensitization. This sample's treatment: therapeutic diphenylcyclopropenone sensitization with weekly scalp DPC. The material sequenced was whole blood, taken in connection with sensitization to the hapten diphenylcyclopropenone (DPC). The receptor source for this set is a woman between 45 and 65 years old with alopecia areata. Some clones in this sample may be carry-over from other donors' samples.

In its sample, this clonotype was seen a few times. Mismatch with germline at one junction end may stem from a read error. The chain couples TRBV6-6 to TRBJ1-2; tentatively, D is TRBD1 (6 bases). Germline lookup yields CDR1 MNHNY and CDR2 SVGAGI (reference sequence). The CDR3 covers 13 residues. The CDR3 sequence is CASRKQGRSGHIF. CDR3 sequence (DNA): TGTGCCAGCAGGAAACAGGGAAGAAGCGGGCACATCTTC.

DNA of the CDR3: TGTGCCAGCAGTAAAGGACTAGCGGGTAAAGACCAGTACTTC. Translated: CASSKGLAGKDQYF. The chain recombines TRBV12-3 or TRBV12-4 with TRBJ2-5, with 11 bases fitting TRBD2. There are 14 residues in the CDR3. V was pared by 5 bases and J by 10 bases, with 9 bases of the junction left unmatched.

A few counts support this clonotype. Likely a read error: the CDR3 ends without its conserved phenylalanine or tryptophan. The chain has TRBV20-1 and TRBJ2-7, with TRBD2 matching 8 bases. CDR1 DFQATT and CDR2 SNEGSKA come from the germline V gene (reference sequence). The CDR3 consists of 14 residues. The V segment lost 4 bases and the J segment 0 bases; nucleotides outside the gene matches: 5. As DNA, the CDR3 is TGCAGTGCTACACCGGGACTAGGCTCCTACGAGCAGTACTCC. Its translation: CSATPGLGSYEQYS.

The rearrangement joins TRBV4-2 to TRBJ2-7, with 8 bases lining up with TRBD1. The germline V gene has CDR1 LGHNA and CDR2 YNFKEQ. The trim removed 0 bases at V and 7 bases at J, leaving 2 bases unmatched. The CDR3 is 13 residues long. CDR3 DNA: TGTGCCAGCAGCCAAGACAGGGGGCGAGAGCAGTACTTC. As protein: CASSQDRGREQYF.

This clonotype was observed many times. V is TRBV20-1 and J is TRBJ2-7; 7 bases match TRBD2. CDR3 length: 15 residues. Germline CDR1 DFQATT, CDR2 SNEGSKA (reference sequence). Trimming removed 0 bases from V and 3 bases from J; junction bases left unmatched: 8. CDR3 protein: CSARDRTTSHYEQYF. The DNA for the CDR3 is TGCAGTGCTAGAGATCGGACGACTAGCCACTACGAGCAGTACTTC.

The rearrangement links TRBV7-2 to TRBJ2-4; TRBD2 agrees at 13 bases. Germline lookup yields CDR1 SGHTA and CDR2 FQGNSA. V shed 1 base and J 6 bases; nucleotides not matched to a gene: 3. This CDR3 contains 16 residues. The CDR3 DNA sequence: TGTGCCAGCAGCTTAGTAGGGACTAGCGGGATAAACATTCAGTACTTC. Protein sequence: CASSLVGTSGINIQYF. Based on the CDR3 plus reference TRBV7-2 and TRBJ2-4, the full variable domain is GAGVSQSPSNKVTEKGKDVELRCDPISGHTALYWYRQSLGQGLEFLIYFQGNSAPDKSGLPSDRFSAERTGGSVSTLTIQRTQQEDSAVYLCASSLVGTSGINIQYFGAGTRLSVL.

This clonotype was counted a few times. The V call is TRBV7-2, the J call TRBJ2-5; D is unclear. The CDR3 is 13 residues long. Germline loops: CDR1 SGHTA, CDR2 FQGNSA. Trimming shortened V by 2 bases and J by 6 bases, and 10 bases separated the two germline ends. CDR3 coding DNA: TGTGCCAGCAGCTTATTGGAGAGGAAGACCCAGTACTTC. This gives the protein CASSLLERKTQYF.

This clonotype was detected ten times or more. The gene calls are TRBV23-1 and TRBJ2-1, with a weak D call TRBD1 (6 bases). TRBV23-1 is flagged as an ORF with uncertain function. The CDR3 has 19 amino acids. V gave up 1 base and J gave up 1 base, with 20 bases separating them. The CDR3 loop reads CASSQFRDTAFKSYNEQFF. The CDR3 DNA follows: TGCGCCAGCAGTCAATTCCGGGACACTGCCTTTAAATCCTACAATGAGCAGTTCTTC.

V gene TRBV20-1 combines with J gene TRBJ2-1; D may be TRBD1 (6 bases). The CDR3 runs to 16 residues. CDR1 is DFQATT and CDR2 is SNEGSKA in the germline V gene (reference sequence). The germline V and J ends were trimmed by 1 base and 3 bases, with 16 bases remaining between them. CDR3 residues: CSARGSPGQDYNEQFF. In DNA form, the CDR3 reads TGCAGTGCTAGAGGAAGTCCGGGACAAGACTACAATGAGCAGTTCTTC.

This clonotype was counted only a few times. The chain uses TRBV7-6 and TRBJ2-2; TRBD2 is a possible D gene (6 bases). Looked up from germline, CDR1 is SGHVS and CDR2 is FNYEAQ. V was pared by 1 base and J by 5 bases, with 14 bases between. The CDR3 is 16 amino acids. CDR3 bases: TGTGCCAGCAGCTTAGAGGCTAGCGCGGGGACCGGGGAGCTGTTTTTT. It translates to CASSLEASAGTGELFF.